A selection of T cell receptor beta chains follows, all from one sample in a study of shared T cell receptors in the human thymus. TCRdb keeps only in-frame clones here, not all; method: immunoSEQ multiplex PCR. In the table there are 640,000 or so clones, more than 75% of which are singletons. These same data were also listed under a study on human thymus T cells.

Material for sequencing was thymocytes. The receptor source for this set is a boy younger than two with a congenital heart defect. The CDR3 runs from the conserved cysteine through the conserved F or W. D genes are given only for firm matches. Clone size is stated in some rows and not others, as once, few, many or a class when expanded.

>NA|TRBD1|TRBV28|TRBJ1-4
TGTGCCAGCAGCCATATCGACAGGGCTAATGAAAAACTGTTTTTT
CASSHIDRANEKLFF
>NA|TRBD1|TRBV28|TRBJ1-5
TGTGCCACTTCCTCAGGACAGGGCTATAGCAATCAGCCCCAGCATTTT
CATSSGQGYSNQPQHF
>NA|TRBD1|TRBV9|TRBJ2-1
TGTGCCAGCAGCGCAGAGGTGGGGGACAGGGGGATGAATGAGCAGTTCTTC
CASSAEVGDRGMNEQFF
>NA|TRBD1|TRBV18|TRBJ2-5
TGTGCCAGCTCACCAAAGGACAGGAGAAACCAAGAGACCCAGTACTTC
CASSPKDRRNQETQYF
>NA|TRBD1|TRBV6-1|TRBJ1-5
TGTGCCACCGGACAGGCAAATCAGCCCCAGCATTTT
CATGQANQPQHF
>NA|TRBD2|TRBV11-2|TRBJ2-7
TGTGCCAGCAGCCCCCGGGGTCCTAGCGGGAGGGCCTCCGAGCAGTACTTC
CASSPRGPSGRASEQYF
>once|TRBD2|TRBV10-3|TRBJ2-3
TGTGCCATCAGTGACCCCCTAGCGGGGGGTCCTAGCACAGATACGCAGTATTTT
CAISDPLAGGPSTDTQYF
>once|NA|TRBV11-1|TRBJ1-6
TGTGCCAGCAGCTTAGGAGAGTATAATTCCCCCCTCCACTTT
CASSLGEYNSPLHF
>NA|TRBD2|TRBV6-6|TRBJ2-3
TGTGCCAGCAGAAAGCGGGGTTACACAGATACGCAGTATTTT
CASRKRGYTDTQYF
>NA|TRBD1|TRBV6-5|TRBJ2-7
TGTGCCAGCAGTGTGGACAGGACGAACGAGCAGTACTTC
CASSVDRTNEQYF
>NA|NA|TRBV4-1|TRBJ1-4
TGCGCCAGCAGCCGACTTTGGACTCCAACTAATGAAAAACTGTTTTTT
CASSRLWTPTNEKLFF
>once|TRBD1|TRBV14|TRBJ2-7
TGTGCCAGCAGCCAAGGGACAGGGCCCTACGAGCAGTACTTC
CASSQGTGPYEQYF
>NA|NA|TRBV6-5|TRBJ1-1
TGTGCCACCCTAGGTGAGAACACTGAAGCTTTCTTT
CATLGENTEAFF
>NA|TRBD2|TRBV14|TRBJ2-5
TGTGCCAGCAGCCAAGTCCCCAGTAGCGGGGCCGGGGGGTGGACCCAGTACTTC
CASSQVPSSGAGGWTQYF
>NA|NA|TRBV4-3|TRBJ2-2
TGCGCCAGCAGCCCTACGACAAACACCGGGGAGCTGTTTTTT
CASSPTTNTGELFF
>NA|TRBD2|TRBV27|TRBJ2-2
TGTGCCAGCAGTGGGGTAGCAGCGGGAGATCAAACCGGGGAGCTGTTTTTT
CASSGVAAGDQTGELFF
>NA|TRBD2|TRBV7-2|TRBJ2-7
TGTGCCAGCAGCTTATATCGCGGGAGTTTTAGGGTTTTAGAGCAGTACTTC
CASSLYRGSFRVLEQYF
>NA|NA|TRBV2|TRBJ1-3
TGTGCCTGCCCCGGGGTCTCTGGAAACACCATATATTTT
CACPGVSGNTIYF
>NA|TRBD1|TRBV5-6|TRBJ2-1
TGTGCCAGCAGCTCCCGAGGGGACAGGGGGGATGAGCAGTTCTTC
CASSSRGDRGDEQFF
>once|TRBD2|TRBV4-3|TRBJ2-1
TGCGCCAGCAGCCCGGGACTAGCGGGGGACAATGAGCAGTTCTTC
CASSPGLAGDNEQFF
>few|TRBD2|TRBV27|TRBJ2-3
TGTGCCAGCAGTCTGAATCAGCGGGAGTGGACAGATACGCAGTATTTT
CASSLNQREWTDTQYF
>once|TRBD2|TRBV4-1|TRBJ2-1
TGCGCCAGCAGCCAAGATCTAAGGCTAGCGGAAAACAATGAGCAGTTCTTC
CASSQDLRLAENNEQFF
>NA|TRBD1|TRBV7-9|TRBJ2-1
TGTGCCAGCAGCTTGACAGGGGGCACCTACAATGAGCAGTTCTTC
CASSLTGGTYNEQFF
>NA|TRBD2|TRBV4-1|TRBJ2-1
TGCGCCAGCAGCCAAGATAGCTCGACTAGCGGGAGTATTAATGAGCAGTTCTTC
CASSQDSSTSGSINEQFF
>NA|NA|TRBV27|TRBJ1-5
TGTGCCAGCAGTTTCAGGGGCAGCAATCAGCCCCAGCATTTT
CASSFRGSNQPQHF
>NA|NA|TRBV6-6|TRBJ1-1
TGTGCCAGCAATCCAGCGGGTGAGGTTCCTGAAGCTTTCTTT
CASNPAGEVPEAFF
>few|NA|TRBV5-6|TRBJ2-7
TGTGCCAGCAGCCAGACTCTCTACGAGCAGTACTTC
CASSQTLYEQYF
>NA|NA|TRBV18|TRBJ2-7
TGTGCCAGCTCCCCGTTAAAAGGGGACTCCTACGAGCAGTACTTC
CASSPLKGDSYEQYF
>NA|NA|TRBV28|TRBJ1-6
TGTGCCAGCAGTTTATGGCGGGCCTTAGATAATTCACCCCTCCACTTT
CASSLWRALDNSPLHF
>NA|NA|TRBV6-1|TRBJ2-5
TGTGCCAGCAGGAGGGACTCATCACAAGAGACCCAGTACTTC
CASRRDSSQETQYF
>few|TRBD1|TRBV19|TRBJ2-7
TGTGCCAGTAGCCCGGGGCGGGGACAGGGGGACGAGCAGTACTTC
CASSPGRGQGDEQYF
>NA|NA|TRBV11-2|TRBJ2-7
TGTGCCAGCAGCGCAGACAGTTCCTACGAGCAGTACTTC
CASSADSSYEQYF
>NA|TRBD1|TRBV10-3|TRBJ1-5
TGTGCCATCAGTGAGGGGGACAGGGACCCTATCCTTGAGCCCCAGCATTTT
CAISEGDRDPILEPQHF
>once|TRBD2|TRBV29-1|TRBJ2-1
TGCAGCGGGACAACTAGCGGGGTCCGGCCGAATGAGCAGTTCTTC
CSGTTSGVRPNEQFF
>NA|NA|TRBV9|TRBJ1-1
TGTGCCAGCAGCCCCCGGGGACAGAACACTGAAGCTTTCTTT
CASSPRGQNTEAFF
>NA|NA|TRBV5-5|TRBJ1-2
TGTGCCAGCAGCCCGCTATCGCACGGACAGCTGTATGGCTACACCTTC
CASSPLSHGQLYGYTF
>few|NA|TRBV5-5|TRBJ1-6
TGTGCCAGCACCCGGGGGGGAAATTCACCCCTCCACTTT
CASTRGGNSPLHF
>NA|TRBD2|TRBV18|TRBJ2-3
TGTGCCAGCTCAGCTAGCGGTAGCACAGATACGCAGTATTTT
CASSASGSTDTQYF
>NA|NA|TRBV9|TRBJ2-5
TGTGCCAGCAGCGAACTGGGCAAAGTTTGGTACCAAGAGACCCAGTACTTC
CASSELGKVWYQETQYF
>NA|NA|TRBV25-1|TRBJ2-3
TGTGCCTCCCGGGACTCGCACGACACAGATACGCAGTATTTT
CASRDSHDTDTQYF
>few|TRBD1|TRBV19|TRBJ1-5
TGTGCCAGTAGTATGGACAGGTATCATCAGCCCCAGCATTTT
CASSMDRYHQPQHF
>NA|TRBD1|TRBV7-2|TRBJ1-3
TGTGCCAGCAGCTATGGACAGGGGAAAGGAAACACCATATATTTT
CASSYGQGKGNTIYF
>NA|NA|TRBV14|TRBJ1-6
TGTGCCAGCAGCCTGCAGGGGAAATTCTCACCCCTCCACTTT
CASSLQGKFSPLHF
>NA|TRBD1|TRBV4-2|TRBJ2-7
TGTGCCAGCAGCCAAGTTTCTATCAGGGACAGTGAGGAAGAGCAGTACTTC
CASSQVSIRDSEEEQYF
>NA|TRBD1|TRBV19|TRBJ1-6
TGTGCCAGTAGGACGGGACAGTATAATTCACCCCTCCACTTT
CASRTGQYNSPLHF
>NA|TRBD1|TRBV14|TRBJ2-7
TGTGCCAGCAGCCATAGGAGGACAGGTAGCCCCTACGAGCAGTACTTC
CASSHRRTGSPYEQYF
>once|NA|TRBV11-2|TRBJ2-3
TGTGCCAGCAGCTTAAGAGCGGCAGGGGAAGGTGATACGCAGTATTTT
CASSLRAAGEGDTQYF
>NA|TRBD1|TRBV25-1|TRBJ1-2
TGTGCCAGCAGCCTCGGACAGGGAAAGGGAGGCTACACCTTC
CASSLGQGKGGYTF
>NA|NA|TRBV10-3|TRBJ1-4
TGTGCCATCAGTGAGATGGTACTGGAAAAACTGTTTTTT
CAISEMVLEKLFF
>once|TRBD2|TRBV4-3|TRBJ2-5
TGCGCCAGCAGCCAAGAACTAGCGGGGGGCCAAGAGACCCAGTACTTC
CASSQELAGGQETQYF
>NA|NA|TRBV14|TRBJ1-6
TGTGCCAGCAGCCAAGTCACAGGAAACTATAATTCACCCCTCCACTTT
CASSQVTGNYNSPLHF
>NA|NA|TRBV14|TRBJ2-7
TGTGCCAGCAGCCTAAGGGGTAAGGGGCGCTACGAGCAGTACTTC
CASSLRGKGRYEQYF
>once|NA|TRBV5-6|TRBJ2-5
TGTGCCAGCAGCTTGGCCTCGGGACACGGGAAGAGACCCCAGTACTTC
CASSLASGHGKRPQYF